Only a few counts were recorded for the clone carrying this T cell receptor beta chain. Its matching antigen is unknown. These data originate in a study of identical twins. Points from the study as a whole: Modeled out-of-frame TCR alpha sharing in monozygotic twins fell below observed levels. Zero-insertion analyses could be partly confounded by invariant MAIT and iNKT cells. Reduced insertions were recorded for abundant cord blood beta clonotypes, with no such pattern in memory repertoires.

The CDR3 contains 16 residues. The ends lost 2 bases at V and 0 bases at J; junction bases unmatched: 3. Looked up from germline, CDR1 is MNHEY and CDR2 is SVGEGT. One entry per CDR3 protein, called by TCRdb with MiXCR from the 5' RACE reads. The table shows hundreds of thousands of distinct CDR3 sequences, with less than 10% occurring only once. These data also formed part of another study, on yellow fever vaccine responses in identical twins. From that second work: Twins reportedly had a vaccine T cell response that seemed partly convergent, partly personalized.

The specimen sequenced was PBMCs. The genes are TRBV6-2 or TRBV6-3 and TRBJ2-1, with 8 bases that match TRBD2. The clonotype was recovered from a woman under 30 in good health. The CDR3 DNA reads as TGTGCCAGCAGTTACGAGGCGGGGGGCTCCTACAATGAGCAGTTCTTC. Its translation: CASSYEAGGSYNEQFF.